These 9 T cell receptor beta chains were all obtained from the same sample, sequenced in a study of identical twins. Each CDR3 protein gets one entry after TCRdb re-called the 5' RACE reads with MiXCR. In the table there are about 470,000 distinct CDR3 sequences, more than 20% of which are singletons. In addition, the sample was reused for a study of T cells expressing NK-cell markers.

The material sequenced was CD4+ T cells sorted from blood. These receptors all come from a woman between 18 and 30 years old in good health.

This clonotype was counted ten times or more. This rearrangement joins TRBV20-1 to TRBJ2-1; D possibly corresponds to TRBD1 (6 bases). The CDR3 is made up of 14 amino acids. Trimming left V 6 bases short and J 4 bases short, with 16 bases between. In germline, CDR1 is DFQATT, CDR2 SNEGSKA (reference sequence). CDR3 protein: CSARGETRYNEQFF. As DNA, the CDR3 is TGCAGTGCCAGGGGCGAAACTAGGTACAATGAGCAGTTCTTC.

V is TRBV5-5 and J is TRBJ2-7; 9 nucleotides align to TRBD2. This CDR3 is 15 amino acids long. Germline V gene data show CDR1 as SGHKS and CDR2 as YYEKEE (reference sequence). The V gene end was trimmed by 0 bases and the J gene end by 1 base; junction bases not matched to a gene: 2. The CDR3 region has the DNA TGTGCCAGCAGCTTGGGGACTAGCGCATCCTACGAGCAGTACTTC. It is translated as CASSLGTSASYEQYF.

The genes are TRBV20-1 and TRBJ2-7, with D unclear. The germline V gene encodes CDR1 DFQATT and CDR2 SNEGSKA (reference sequence). CDR3 length: 12 residues. The V end lost 1 base, the J end lost 6 bases, and 10 bases lay between the germline ends. The CDR3 DNA follows: TGCAGTGCTAGAGGAGGCTTTCTCGAGCAGTACTTC. This gives the protein CSARGGFLEQYF.

The rearrangement joins TRBV5-1 to TRBJ2-2; 8 bases are a match to TRBD2. Germline V CDR1 and CDR2: SGHRS, YFSETQ. The CDR3 has 15 residues. V lost 2 bases to trimming and J lost 3 bases; unmatched junction nucleotides: 3. The CDR3 is CASSFGGGDTGELFF. CDR3 nucleotides: TGCGCCAGCAGCTTCGGGGGGGGTGACACCGGGGAGCTGTTTTTT.

In this sample, this clonotype turned up many times. The V and J genes are TRBV29-1 and TRBJ1-3; perhaps TRBD1 as D (5 bases). With 7 bases removed from V and 1 base from J, the gap between germline ends came to 14 bases. Germline CDR1 is SQVTM and CDR2 is ANQGSEA. This CDR3 has 14 amino acids. The CDR3 reads CSATRDPSGNTIYF. The CDR3 DNA is TGCAGCGCTACCCGGGACCCTTCTGGAAACACCATATATTTT.

There are a few counts of this clonotype. This rearrangement joins TRBV12-3 or TRBV12-4 to TRBJ2-5; no reliable D call. Trimming took 2 bases from V and 4 from J, leaving 14 bases between them. The CDR3 consists of 15 residues. DNA of the CDR3: TGTGCCAGCAGTTTAATCGGCGGCGGCTCAGAGACCCAGTACTTC. Translating it yields CASSLIGGGSETQYF.

This CDR3 is CSARDRSTDTQYF. Here the CDR3 DNA reads TGCAGTGCTAGAGATAGGAGCACAGATACGCAGTATTTT. The chain uses TRBV20-1 and TRBJ2-3; D gene uncertain. CDR3 size: 13 residues. The germline V gene has CDR1 DFQATT and CDR2 SNEGSKA (reference sequence). The germline V and J ends were trimmed by 0 bases and 0 bases, with 4 bases remaining between them.

The V gene is TRBV2, the J gene TRBJ2-1; D unclear. The V gene lost 6 bases and the J gene lost 6 bases, with 24 bases spanning the gap. Germline CDR1 SNHLY, CDR2 FYNNEI. This CDR3 is 17 amino acids long. The CDR3 region is CASSLSPTDYPGNEQFF. Here the CDR3 DNA reads TGTGCCAGCAGCCTAAGCCCGACTGATTACCCGGGCAATGAGCAGTTCTTC.

This clonotype was seen a few times. The V gene is TRBV7-9, the J gene TRBJ2-2, with TRBD1 matching over 8 bases. The V gene's germline CDR1 is SEHNR and CDR2 FQNEAQ (reference sequence). The length of the CDR3 is 16 residues. J lost 0 bases, V lost 5 bases, and 5 bases had no gene match. As DNA, the CDR3 is TGTGCCAGCAGCAAAGACAGGGGTTCGAACACCGGGGAGCTGTTTTTT. This sequence encodes CASSKDRGSNTGELFF.